This T cell receptor beta chain was captured in a study of PD-1 blockade in classical Hodgkin lymphoma (dated by TCRdb to the early 2020s). The study in broad terms: Nivolumab dosing was 3 mg/kg intravenously every 2 weeks, continuing until either disease progression or unacceptable toxicity. To define a peripheral blood immune signature of response to PD-1 blockade in classical Hodgkin lymphoma, the study combined TCR beta sequencing with CyTOF.

The CDR3 has 16 amino acids, counting the end cysteine and phenylalanine. Only CDR3 DNA is held: 48 bases, read in frame from base 1. CDR1 MNHNY and CDR2 SVGAGI were looked up in the germline V gene (reference sequence). Relative to germline, V is missing 0 bases and J is missing 4 bases, with 6 bases of the junction outside any gene match. Genomic DNA was extracted with the Qiagen DNeasy kit from unsorted PBMCs and from negatively selected CD4+ and CD8+ fractions. TCR beta CDR3 regions were amplified by immunoSEQ multiplex PCR using primers annealing to V and J segments. A synthetic immune receptor repertoire was used to minimize amplification bias, and remaining bias was computationally removed after sequencing. The published analysis was carried out like this. Repertoire diversity was quantified as the Shannon entropy index using custom Python scripts. Unsorted, CD4+ and CD8+ repertoires were analyzed separately, except in combined analyses where CD4+ and CD8+ sequences were merged in silico. A clone counted as expanded when the clone's frequency after treatment rose at least 2-fold relative to C1D1, and clones undetected at baseline were given a pseudocount of 0.5. Singleton clones were defined as clones with 0 or 1 copy at C1D1, and non-singleton clones were defined as clones with 2 or more copies. Clones expanded in unsorted samples were assigned a CD4+, CD8+ or unknown annotation through matching of protein sequences in sorted samples from the same patient. Wilcoxon tests on paired samples were used to test changes in diversity from C1D1 to C4D1. This immuneACCESS table, as held by TCRdb, lists in-frame sequences with V and J called but not all clones. Of the missing ones, under half trace to an unresolved V gene in checked studies; the others have no known cause. From that table come the V and J calls and clone size; the DNA was used to work out D and trimming. The sample profile shows under 110,000 clones; around 89% of them were found once. Under 8% of the sample is in the top ten clones.

The paper as a whole reports these results and caveats: The study covered only a single clinical trial cohort, and the causes of the repertoire differences, possibly disease activity or prior therapy, were still not defined. A significant rise by C4D1 was seen in CD4+ but not CD8+ TCR diversity (p=0.0027 vs p=0.16), with the rise being most apparent in complete responders (p=0.02). Patients starting nivolumab less than 1 year after ASCT had lower diversity and were excluded from later analyses to avoid confounding by immune reconstitution. Newly diagnosed patients were reported to have lower baseline TCR diversity than healthy donors, and relapsed/refractory patients were reported to have lower baseline TCR diversity still. Trial patients with a complete response had baseline diversity similar to that of newly diagnosed patients, while partial responders and progressors had significantly lower diversity.

In the case of this clone: The antigen it recognizes is unknown. Base qualities are not at hand, and no much larger clone is one base apart.

Interpreted using the paper, the time point label stands for: cycle 2 day 1 (C2D1) of nivolumab. All trial patients had relapsed after autologous stem cell transplantation, with cohorts A, B and C differing in prior brentuximab vedotin exposure. The trial cohort comprised about 60 patients with relapsed/refractory classical Hodgkin lymphoma whose best overall responses were complete response, partial response or progressive disease. In the multi-cohort phase II CheckMate 205 trial, trial patients received single-agent nivolumab. An independent review committee assessed best overall response using the 2007 International Working Group response criteria. Trial PBMCs were obtained immediately prior to nivolumab initiation (C1D1) and on therapy at cycle 2 day 1 and cycle 4 day 1. Peripheral blood was collected in 8 mL Vacutainer Cell Preparation Tubes, from which PBMCs were isolated by centrifugation and then cryopreserved.

The source material was peripheral blood mononuclear cells (PBMCs), sampled before the second cycle of nivolumab. This TCR came from a human donor with classical Hodgkin lymphoma. Here the chain combines TRBV6-6 and TRBJ2-1; 7 bases in the junction line up with TRBD1. Here is the DNA: TGTGCCAGCAGTTACTCACGGGACAGCCGTTACAATGAGCAGTTCTTC. This gives the protein CASSYSRDSRYNEQFF.